The next 26 T cell receptor beta chains were all read from a single sample in a study of blood T cell repertoires in COVID-19. Sequenced by immunoSEQ multiplex PCR; TCRdb stores in-frame clones only, minus some. In the table there are around 190,000 clones, about 91% of which are singletons. Source material: PBMCs or T cells enriched from blood (not recorded which). Every receptor here comes from a man in his late teens or twenties with acute COVID-19.

This clone was found a few times. The chain carries TRBV30 and TRBJ1-5, with TRBD1 as a possible D gene (5 bases). The CDR3 is 15 residues long. Between the trimmed V and J ends, which lost 1 base and 3 bases, there was a span of 13 bases. CDR1 is GTSNPN and CDR2 is SVGIG in the germline V gene (reference sequence). The CDR3, as DNA: TGTGCCTGGAGTGAAAAGGGACTGTTCAATCAGCCCCAGCATTTT. The encoded protein is CAWSEKGLFNQPQHF.

The chain joins TRBV28 to TRBJ1-1; D is possibly TRBD1 (5 bases). Germline V CDR1 and CDR2: MDHEN, SYDVKM. The V gene lost 7 bases and the J gene lost 7 bases, with 13 bases spanning the gap. The CDR3 has 12 residues. CDR3 coding DNA: TGTGCCAGCAAGGGAACAGGCTTTGAAGCTTTCTTT. Its protein product is CASKGTGFEAFF.

The chain uses TRBV19 and TRBJ1-2; no reliable D call. CDR3 length: 13 residues. Per the germline V gene, CDR1 is LNHDA and CDR2 is SQIVND (reference sequence). The V gene lost 3 bases and the J gene lost 4 bases, with 9 bases spanning the gap. In nucleotides, the CDR3 is TGTGCCAGTAGTATTCGTCCCCTCTATGGCTACACCTTC. Protein product: CASSIRPLYGYTF.

The chain carries TRBV30 and TRBJ1-2; D unclear. The germline CDR1 and CDR2 sequences are GTSNPN and SVGIG (reference sequence). There are 15 residues in the CDR3. Trimming took off 4 bases at V and 3 bases at J, with 18 bases between the two ends. CDR3 amino acids: CAWTRREGSHYGYTF. As DNA, the CDR3 is TGTGCCTGGACCCGCCGGGAGGGCTCGCACTATGGCTACACCTTC. The complete variable domain, with remaining parts taken from reference TRBV30 and TRBJ1-2, reads SQTIHQWPATLVQPVGSPLSLECTVEGTSNPNLYWYRQAAGRGLQLLFYSVGIGQISSEVPQNLSASRPQDRQFILSSKKLLLSDSGFYLCAWTRREGSHYGYTFGSGTRLTVV.

The chain joins TRBV4-2 to TRBJ1-2; TRBD1 agrees at 7 bases. Germline CDR1 and CDR2: LGHNA and YNFKEQ. The CDR3 contains 13 residues. V lost 8 bases and J lost 8; bases outside the gene matches: 11. In nucleotides, the CDR3 is TGTGCCAGCGGAGACAGGGAGAGGTACGGCTACACCTTC. This encodes CASGDRERYGYTF.

The chain links TRBV4-1 to TRBJ1-4; D possibly corresponds to TRBD1 (6 bases). The CDR3 has 16 residues. The germline V gene encodes CDR1 MGHRA and CDR2 YSYEKL. V shed 3 bases and J shed 0 bases, with 11 bases lying between them. CDR3 nucleotides: TGCGCCAGCAGCCACGGAGACAGGACAACTAATGAAAAACTGTTTTTT. Translating gives CASSHGDRTTNEKLFF.

Concerning this clone itself: The same CDR3 arises from other DNA sequences in this sample as well. The chain combines TRBV27 with TRBJ2-7, with TRBD2 matching 7 bases. V dropped 4 bases and J dropped 0; count of bases not matched to a gene: 3. The germline V gene encodes CDR1 MNHEY and CDR2 SMNVEV (reference sequence). This CDR3 is built from 14 residues. In DNA form, the CDR3 reads TGTGCCAGCAGTTATGGCGGGAGCTCCTACGAGCAGTACTTC. Translated, it gives CASSYGGSSYEQYF.

The chain carries TRBV20-1 and TRBJ1-2; D gene uncertain. Germline CDR1 is DFQATT and CDR2 is SNEGSKA (reference sequence). Trimming took off 6 bases at V and 8 bases at J, with 13 bases between the two ends. This CDR3 is built from 11 residues. The CDR3 bases are TGCAGTGCGCGGGCCGTCCTCGGCTACACCTTC. It translates to CSARAVLGYTF.

The chain has TRBV7-3 and TRBJ1-2; no definite D call. The V end was cut by 5 bases, the J end by 0 bases, with 16 bases between. CDR1 is SGHTA and CDR2 is FQGTGA in the germline V gene. CDR3 length: 16 amino acids. DNA of the CDR3: TGTGCCAGCAGCCAATTTTCAAGAGCCCCTAACTATGGCTACACCTTC. This gives the protein CASSQFSRAPNYGYTF.

This chain connects TRBV4-3 to TRBJ2-2; no clear D. CDR3 length equals 18 residues. V was shortened by 2 bases and J by 0 bases, with 16 bases between the two germline ends. CDR1 is LGHNA and CDR2 is YSLEER in the germline V gene. Written as DNA, the CDR3 is TGCGCCAGCAGCCAAATGGGCATAACCACCACGAACACCGGGGAGCTGTTTTTT. It codes for CASSQMGITTTNTGELFF.

The genes are TRBV28 and TRBJ1-5; D is perhaps TRBD1 (5 bases). The CDR3 has 16 residues. Trimming left V 2 bases short and J 1 base short, with 12 bases between. CDR1 and CDR2 (germline): MDHEN, SYDVKM. The CDR3 bases are TGTGCCAGCAGTTTACGATCAGGGCCCAGCAATCAGCCCCAGCATTTT. As protein: CASSLRSGPSNQPQHF.

The chain employs TRBV3-1 (or the pseudogene TRBV3-2) and TRBJ2-1; the match to TRBD2 covers 10 bases. Germline assignment: CDR1 LGHDT and CDR2 YNNKEL (reference sequence). The CDR3 is made up of 16 amino acids. Trimming at V came to 5 bases and at J to 10 bases, leaving 14 bases not matched to a gene. The CDR3 region has the DNA TGTGCCAGCAGCAGAGATGGGACTAGCGACCCAAAAGAGCAGTTCTTC. This sequence encodes CASSRDGTSDPKEQFF.

The chain recombines TRBV7-8 with TRBJ2-1, with 10 nucleotides matching TRBD2. CDR3 length equals 16 residues. The germline CDR1 and CDR2 sequences are SGHVS and FQNEAQ. V dropped 2 bases and J dropped 3; count of bases not matched to a gene: 4. CDR3 amino acids: CASSLLAGEGYNEQFF. The CDR3 region has the DNA TGTGCCAGCAGCTTACTAGCGGGAGAGGGCTACAATGAGCAGTTCTTC.

The V gene is TRBV14, the J gene TRBJ1-2, with 9 bases identical to TRBD1. Germline V gene data show CDR1 as SGHDN and CDR2 as FVKESK. The CDR3 totals 13 residues. With 3 bases clipped from V and 8 bases from J, the junction kept 4 bases outside the gene matches. In DNA form, the CDR3 reads TGTGCCAGCAGCCACGGGACAGGGCAAGGCTACACCTTC. Its translation is CASSHGTGQGYTF.

This clone was seen only a few times. The V and J genes are TRBV28 and TRBJ2-1; the match to TRBD1 covers 7 bases. Germline V lookup: CDR1 MDHEN, CDR2 SYDVKM. CDR3 size: 17 residues. Germline trimming cut 4 bases from V and 5 bases from J; bases unmatched to any gene: 14. The DNA for the CDR3 is TGTGCCAGCAGTTCCCCTCTACAGGGGCTCGGGCACAATGAGCAGTTCTTC. It encodes CASSSPLQGLGHNEQFF.

The chain carries TRBV4-1 and TRBJ2-5; D is perhaps TRBD1 (8 bases). The CDR3 contains 17 residues. Trimming took 5 bases from V and 1 from J, leaving 20 bases between them. Germline loops: CDR1 MGHRA, CDR2 YSYEKL. CDR3 DNA: TGCGCCAGCAGCATTACAGGGGGGAGGGTCATCCAAGAGACCCAGTACTTC. Translating it yields CASSITGGRVIQETQYF.

As for this clone: Distinct nucleotide sequences in the sample also encode this CDR3. This rearrangement joins TRBV14 to TRBJ2-3; D call uncertain. The length of the CDR3 is 14 residues. The V end was cut by 1 base, the J end by 5 bases, with 10 bases between. The germline gives CDR1 SGHDN, CDR2 FVKESK. CDR3 nucleotides: TGTGCCAGCAGCCAAGTCTCCCGCGGAGATACGCAGTATTTT. Protein: CASSQVSRGDTQYF.

A single count supports this clone. This chain connects TRBV28 to TRBJ1-5; the D is unclear. The CDR3 is made up of 13 amino acids. Trimming stripped 6 bases from V and 3 bases from J, with 9 bases between. CDR1 is MDHEN and CDR2 is SYDVKM in the germline V gene. The CDR3, as DNA: TGTGCCAGCAGCCCAGAATCCAATCAGCCCCAGCATTTT. Translation gives CASSPESNQPQHF.

This clone has a handful of counts. V usage is TRBV7-9 and J usage is TRBJ1-1, with 10 bases fitting TRBD1. CDR3 length: 17 amino acids. V shed 6 bases and J 0 bases; nucleotides not matched to a gene: 10. Germline V lookup: CDR1 SEHNR, CDR2 FQNEAQ (reference sequence). CDR3 sequence (DNA): TGTGCCAGCAGGAAGACAGGGGGCAAGCCCATGAACACTGAAGCTTTCTTT. Protein: CASRKTGGKPMNTEAFF.

The gene calls are TRBV10-3 and TRBJ2-5; the D gene is possibly TRBD1 (5 bases). The CDR3 is 13 amino acids. Germline CDR1 is ENHRY and CDR2 is SYGVKD. V was cut by 3 bases and J by 5 bases, with 10 bases left in between. The DNA of the CDR3 is TGTGCCATCAGTGAAGGGGATTCGGAGACCCAGTACTTC. Translated: CAISEGDSETQYF.

The gene calls are TRBV7-3 and TRBJ2-1, with 10 positions matching TRBD2. The J segment lost 0 bases and the V segment lost 5 bases, leaving 10 bases of the junction unmatched. This CDR3 has 18 amino acids. Germline CDR1 reads SGHTA; CDR2 reads FQGTGA. DNA of the CDR3: TGTGCCAGCAGCCAGCACACGCCTAGCGGGAGCTCCTACAATGAGCAGTTCTTC. Amino acids: CASSQHTPSGSSYNEQFF.

The V gene is TRBV19, the J gene TRBJ1-1; possibly TRBD1 for D (5 bases). Trimming pared 5 bases from V and 4 bases from J, leaving 11 bases between. The CDR3 sequence is 13 residues long. CDR1 and CDR2 from the germline V gene are LNHDA and SQIVND (reference sequence). The CDR3 bases are TGTGCCAGTAGTCAGGGACTCGTCACTGAAGCTTTCTTT. Its protein product is CASSQGLVTEAFF.

This clone has only a few counts. The rearrangement links TRBV30 to TRBJ1-4, with 8 positions matching TRBD1. Per the germline V gene, CDR1 is GTSNPN and CDR2 is SVGIG (reference sequence). V was pared by 4 bases and J by 5 bases, with 6 bases of the junction left unmatched. This CDR3 contains 14 residues. CDR3 sequence: CAWTRQGINEKLFF. The DNA of the CDR3 is TGTGCCTGGACGAGACAGGGGATAAATGAAAAACTGTTTTTT.

The V gene is TRBV19, the J gene TRBJ2-5; D unresolved. This CDR3 is 12 amino acids long. V lost 5 bases, J lost 5 bases, and 9 bases lay in between. The germline V gene has CDR1 LNHDA and CDR2 SQIVND (reference sequence). CDR3 residues: CASSVSAETQYF. The CDR3 DNA is TGTGCCAGTAGTGTAAGTGCGGAGACCCAGTACTTC.

The chain recombines TRBV19 with TRBJ2-2, with 10 bases identical to TRBD1. Germline lookup yields CDR1 LNHDA and CDR2 SQIVND (reference sequence). The CDR3 covers 16 residues. V was clipped by 8 bases and J by 2 bases; unmatched bases: 8. The CDR3 DNA reads TGTGCCAGTCGAACCCGACAGGGGGCAAACACCGGGGAGCTGTTTTTT. Translation gives CASRTRQGANTGELFF.

The chain recombines TRBV27 with TRBJ2-7; 9 positions match TRBD2. The CDR3 has 17 amino acids. The germline gives CDR1 MNHEY, CDR2 SMNVEV (reference sequence). J lost 5 bases, V lost 1 base, and 12 bases had no gene match. The CDR3 is CASSLFSAGGPAHEQYF. Written as DNA, the CDR3 is TGTGCCAGCAGTTTATTTAGCGCGGGAGGGCCGGCGCACGAGCAGTACTTC.